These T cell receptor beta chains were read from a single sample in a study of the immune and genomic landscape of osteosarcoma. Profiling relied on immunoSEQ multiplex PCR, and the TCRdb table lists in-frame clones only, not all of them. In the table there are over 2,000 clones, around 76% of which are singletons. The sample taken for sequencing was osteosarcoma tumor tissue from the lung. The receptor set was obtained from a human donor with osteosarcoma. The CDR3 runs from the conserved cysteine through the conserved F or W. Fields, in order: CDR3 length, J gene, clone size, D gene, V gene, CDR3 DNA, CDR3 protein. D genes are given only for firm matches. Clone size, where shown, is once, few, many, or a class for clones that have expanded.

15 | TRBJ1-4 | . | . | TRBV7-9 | TGTGCCAGCAGCTTAGCAAGCGGGACTAATGAAAAACTGTTTTTT | CASSLASGTNEKLFF
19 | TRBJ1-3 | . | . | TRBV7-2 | TGTGCCAGCATCCTAATACATTTGATACAGGGAGGTGTTGGGAACACCATATATTTT | CASILIHLIQGGVGNTIYF
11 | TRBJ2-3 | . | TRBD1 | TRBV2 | TGTGCCAGCAGTCTGGGACAGTCGCAGTATTTT | CASSLGQSQYF
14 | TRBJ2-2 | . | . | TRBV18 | TGTGCCAGCTCCGACTGGGCGAGAGCCGGGGAGCTGTTTTTT | CASSDWARAGELFF
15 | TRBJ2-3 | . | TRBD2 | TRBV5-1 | TGCGCCAGCAGCTTGGATGGGACTAGCGGAGATACGCAGTATTTT | CASSLDGTSGDTQYF
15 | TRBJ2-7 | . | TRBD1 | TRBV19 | TGTGCCAGTAGTCTAGGACAGGGAGAGAACTACGAGCAGTACTTC | CASSLGQGENYEQYF
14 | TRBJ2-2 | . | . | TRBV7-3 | TGTGCCAGCAGCTTAGAGCCGGGGGCCGGGGAGCTGTTTTTT | CASSLEPGAGELFF
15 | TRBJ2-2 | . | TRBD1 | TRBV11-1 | TGTGCCAGCAGCTCAGGGACAGGCTACACCGGGGAGCTGTTTTTT | CASSSGTGYTGELFF
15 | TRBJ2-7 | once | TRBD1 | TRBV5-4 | TGTGCCAGCACCAACTCCAGGGGGCAGGGATCCGAGCAGTACTTC | CASTNSRGQGSEQYF
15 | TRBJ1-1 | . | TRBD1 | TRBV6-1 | TGTGCCAGCAGTGCATTCAGGACAGGGAACACTGAAGCTTTCTTT | CASSAFRTGNTEAFF
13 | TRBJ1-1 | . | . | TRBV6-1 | TGTGCCAGCAGCCCTGGGGTGAACACTGAAGCTTTCTTT | CASSPGVNTEAFF
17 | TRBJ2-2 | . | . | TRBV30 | TGTGCCTGGAGTTCAACTTCAGGGGCTGTCAACACCGGGGAGCTGTTTTTT | CAWSSTSGAVNTGELFF
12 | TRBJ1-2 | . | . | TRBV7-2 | TGTGCCAGCAGCGCAGGGGTTTTTGGCTACACCTTC | CASSAGVFGYTF
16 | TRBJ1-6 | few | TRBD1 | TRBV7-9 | TGTGCCAGCAGCAGCGGACAGGGATTCTATAATTCACCCCTCCACTTT | CASSSGQGFYNSPLHF
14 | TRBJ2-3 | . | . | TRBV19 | TGTGCCAGTAGTATGGGACGGCCGGCAGATACGCAGTATTTT | CASSMGRPADTQYF
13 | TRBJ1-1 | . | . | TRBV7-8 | TGTGCCAGCAGCAGGGATATGAACACTGAAGCTTTCTTT | CASSRDMNTEAFF
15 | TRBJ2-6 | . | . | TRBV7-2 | TGTGCCAGCAGCTTAGCGGTGGATGGGGCCAACGTCCTGACTTTC | CASSLAVDGANVLTF
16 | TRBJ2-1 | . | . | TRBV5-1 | TGCGCCAGCAGCTTGGAGGTCCAACCGGTACGCAATGAGCAGTTCTTC | CASSLEVQPVRNEQFF
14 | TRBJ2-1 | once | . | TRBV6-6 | TGTGCCAGCAGTTACTCGAGGGTCTACAATGAGCAGTTCTTC | CASSYSRVYNEQFF
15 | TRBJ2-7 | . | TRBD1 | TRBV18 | TGTGCCAGCTCACCTCGGACAGGGGGCTCCTACGAGCAGTACTTC | CASSPRTGGSYEQYF
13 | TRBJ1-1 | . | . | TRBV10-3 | TGTGCCATCAGTTTACGGGACACCACTGAAGCTTTCTTT | CAISLRDTTEAFF
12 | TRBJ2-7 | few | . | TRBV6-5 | TGTGCCAGCAGACGTGGGGCCTACGAGCAGTACTTC | CASRRGAYEQYF
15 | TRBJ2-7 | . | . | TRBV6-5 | TGTGCCAGCAGGACGTCGGACGGCTACTCCTACGAGCAGTACTTC | CASRTSDGYSYEQYF
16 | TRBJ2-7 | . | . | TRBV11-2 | TGTGCCAGCAGCTTAGATCTGCACCCTGTTTTCTACGAGCAGTACTTC | CASSLDLHPVFYEQYF
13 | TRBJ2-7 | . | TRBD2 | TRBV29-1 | TGCAGCGTGGACGGGGGGGCCATCTCCGAGCAGTACTTC | CSVDGGAISEQYF
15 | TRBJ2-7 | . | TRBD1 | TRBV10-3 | TGTGCCATCAGTAAATTGCGACAGGGGACCGGCGAGCAGTACTTC | CAISKLRQGTGEQYF
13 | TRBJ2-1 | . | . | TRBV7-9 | TGTGCCAGCAGCTTCGGGGGCACCAATGAGCAGTTCTTC | CASSFGGTNEQFF
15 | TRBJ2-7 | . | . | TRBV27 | TGTGCCAGCAGTCCCTCCAGCTTGAGCTCCTACGAGCAGTACTTC | CASSPSSLSSYEQYF
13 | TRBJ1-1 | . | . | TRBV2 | TGTGCCAGCAGGTTACAGGTGAACACTGAAGCTTTCTTT | CASRLQVNTEAFF
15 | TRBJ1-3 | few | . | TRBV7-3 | TGTGCCAGCGGCTTGGGCCAGTTGGCTGGAAACACCATATATTTT | CASGLGQLAGNTIYF
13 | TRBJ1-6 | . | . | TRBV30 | TGTGCCTGGAGTCGAGACTCAAATTCACCCCTCCACTTT | CAWSRDSNSPLHF
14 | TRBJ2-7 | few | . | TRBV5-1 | TGCGCCAGCAACCCCAGGGACGACGCCTACGAGCAGTACTTC | CASNPRDDAYEQYF
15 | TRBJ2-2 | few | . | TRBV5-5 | TGTGCCAGCAGCTTGGAGGGCCGAGGCACCGGGGAGCTGTTTTTT | CASSLEGRGTGELFF
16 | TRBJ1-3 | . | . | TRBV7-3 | TGTGCCAGCAGCGTAATGGGACCTACTACCGGAAACACCATATATTTT | CASSVMGPTTGNTIYF
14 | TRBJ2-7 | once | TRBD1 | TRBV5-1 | TGCGCCAGCAGAATCCAGGGGGCCTACACCGAGCAGTACTTC | CASRIQGAYTEQYF
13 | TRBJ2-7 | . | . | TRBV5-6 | TGTGCCAGCAGCTTTAACCTAGGGTACGAGCAGTACTTC | CASSFNLGYEQYF
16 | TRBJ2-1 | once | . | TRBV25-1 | TGTGCCAGCAGTCCTCGGGCCAGGGATCCCTACAATGAGCAGTTCTTC | CASSPRARDPYNEQFF
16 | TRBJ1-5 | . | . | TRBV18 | TGTGCCAGCTCACCATCGGGGGCGCGTTACGATCAGCCCCAGCATTTT | CASSPSGARYDQPQHF
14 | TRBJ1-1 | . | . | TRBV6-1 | TGTGCCAGCCACCGGGACACTACTAACACTGAAGCTTTCTTT | CASHRDTTNTEAFF
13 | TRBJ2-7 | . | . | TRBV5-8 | TGTGCCAGCAGCTTGACGACAGCCTACGAGCAGTACTTC | CASSLTTAYEQYF